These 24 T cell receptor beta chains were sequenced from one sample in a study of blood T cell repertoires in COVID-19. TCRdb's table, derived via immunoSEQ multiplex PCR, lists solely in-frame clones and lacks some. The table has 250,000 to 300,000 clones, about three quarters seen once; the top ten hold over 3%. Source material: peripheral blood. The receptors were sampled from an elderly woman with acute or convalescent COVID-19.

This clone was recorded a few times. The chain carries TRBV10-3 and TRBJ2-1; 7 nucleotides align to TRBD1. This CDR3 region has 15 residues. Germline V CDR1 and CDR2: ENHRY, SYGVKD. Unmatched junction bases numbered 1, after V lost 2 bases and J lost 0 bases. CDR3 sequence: CAISEDRASYNEQFF. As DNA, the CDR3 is TGTGCCATCAGTGAGGACAGGGCCTCCTACAATGAGCAGTTCTTC.

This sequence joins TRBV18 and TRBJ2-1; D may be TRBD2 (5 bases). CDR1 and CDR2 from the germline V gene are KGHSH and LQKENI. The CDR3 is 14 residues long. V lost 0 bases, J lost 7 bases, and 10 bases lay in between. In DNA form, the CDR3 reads TGTGCCAGCTCACCACCCCCGGGAACAAATGAGCAGTTCTTC. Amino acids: CASSPPPGTNEQFF.

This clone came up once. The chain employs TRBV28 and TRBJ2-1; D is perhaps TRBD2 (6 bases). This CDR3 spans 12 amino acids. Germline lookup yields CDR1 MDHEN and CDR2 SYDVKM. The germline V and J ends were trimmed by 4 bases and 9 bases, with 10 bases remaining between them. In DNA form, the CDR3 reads TGTGCCAGCAGTTGGGAGGTCGGTGAGCAGTTCTTC. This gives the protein CASSWEVGEQFF.

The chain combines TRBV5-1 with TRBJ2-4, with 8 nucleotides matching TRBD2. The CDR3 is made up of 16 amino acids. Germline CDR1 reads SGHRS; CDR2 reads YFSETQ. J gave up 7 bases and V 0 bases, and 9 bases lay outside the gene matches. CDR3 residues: CASSLDGRAMGNIQYF. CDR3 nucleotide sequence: TGCGCCAGCAGCTTGGACGGGAGGGCCATGGGGAACATTCAGTACTTC.

The CDR3 is CASNLGGLAGNEQFF. The CDR3 DNA follows: TGTGCCAGCAACCTAGGGGGACTAGCGGGGAATGAGCAGTTCTTC. The V and J genes are TRBV27 and TRBJ2-1, with 13 positions matching TRBD2. Germline V gives CDR1 MNHEY, CDR2 SMNVEV (reference sequence). The length of the CDR3 is 15 residues. V gave up 7 bases and J gave up 7 bases; unmatched junction bases: 7.

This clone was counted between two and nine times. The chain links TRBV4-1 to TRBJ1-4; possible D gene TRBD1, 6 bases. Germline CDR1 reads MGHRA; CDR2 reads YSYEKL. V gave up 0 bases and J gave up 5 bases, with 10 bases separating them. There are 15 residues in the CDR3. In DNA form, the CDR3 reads TGCGCCAGCAGCCAAGAAGAGGGGGAGAATGAAAAACTGTTTTTT. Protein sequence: CASSQEEGENEKLFF.

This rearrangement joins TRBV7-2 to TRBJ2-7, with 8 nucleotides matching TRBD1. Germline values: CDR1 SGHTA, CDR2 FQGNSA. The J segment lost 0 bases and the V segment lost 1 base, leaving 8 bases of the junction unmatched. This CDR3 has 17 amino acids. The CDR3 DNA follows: TGTGCCAGCAGCTTAGTTCCGGGACAGGCTCTCTCCTACGAGCAGTACTTC. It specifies CASSLVPGQALSYEQYF.

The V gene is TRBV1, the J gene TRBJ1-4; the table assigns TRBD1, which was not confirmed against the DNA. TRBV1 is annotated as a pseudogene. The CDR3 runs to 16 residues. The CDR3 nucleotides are TGCACCAGCAGCCAAGATAGGGGATTGACTAATGAAAAACTGTTTTTT. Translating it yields CTSSQDRGLTNEKLFF.

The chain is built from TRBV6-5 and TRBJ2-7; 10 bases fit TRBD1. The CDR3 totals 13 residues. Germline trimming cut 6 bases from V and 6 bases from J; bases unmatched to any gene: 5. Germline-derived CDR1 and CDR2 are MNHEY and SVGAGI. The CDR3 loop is CASRSGQGGEQYF. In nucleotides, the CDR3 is TGTGCCAGCAGATCAGGACAGGGGGGCGAGCAGTACTTC.

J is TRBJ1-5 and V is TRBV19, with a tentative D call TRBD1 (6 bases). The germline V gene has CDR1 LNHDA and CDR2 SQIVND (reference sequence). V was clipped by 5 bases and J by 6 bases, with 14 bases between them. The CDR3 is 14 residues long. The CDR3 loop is CASSGGGLSQPQHF. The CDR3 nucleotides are TGTGCCAGTAGTGGCGGGGGGCTTAGTCAGCCCCAGCATTTT.

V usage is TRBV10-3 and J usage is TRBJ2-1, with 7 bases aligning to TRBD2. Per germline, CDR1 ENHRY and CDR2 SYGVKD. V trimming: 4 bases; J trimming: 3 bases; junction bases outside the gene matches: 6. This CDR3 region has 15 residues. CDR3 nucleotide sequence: TGTGCCATCAGTGCAGGACTAGGAAACTACAATGAGCAGTTCTTC. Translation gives CAISAGLGNYNEQFF.

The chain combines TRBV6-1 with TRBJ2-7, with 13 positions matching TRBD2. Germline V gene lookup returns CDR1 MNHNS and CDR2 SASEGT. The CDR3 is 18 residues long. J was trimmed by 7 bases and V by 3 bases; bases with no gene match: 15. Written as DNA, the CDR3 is TGTGCCAGCAGTGAGGTTTTGGGACTAGCGGGGATCTCGGGGGAGCAGTACTTC. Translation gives CASSEVLGLAGISGEQYF.

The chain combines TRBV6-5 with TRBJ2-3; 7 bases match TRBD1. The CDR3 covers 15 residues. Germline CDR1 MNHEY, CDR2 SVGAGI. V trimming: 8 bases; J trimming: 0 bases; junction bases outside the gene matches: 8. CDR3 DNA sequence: TGTGCCAGCCGGACCGGGACAGTGAGCACAGATACGCAGTATTTT. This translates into CASRTGTVSTDTQYF.

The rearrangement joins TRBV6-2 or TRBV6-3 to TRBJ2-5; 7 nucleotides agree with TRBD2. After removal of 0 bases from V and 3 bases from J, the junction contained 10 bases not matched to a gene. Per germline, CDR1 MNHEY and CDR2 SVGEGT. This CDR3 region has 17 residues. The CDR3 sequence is CASSYSNYRLAEETQYF. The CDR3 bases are TGTGCCAGCAGTTACTCTAATTATAGGCTAGCGGAAGAGACCCAGTACTTC.

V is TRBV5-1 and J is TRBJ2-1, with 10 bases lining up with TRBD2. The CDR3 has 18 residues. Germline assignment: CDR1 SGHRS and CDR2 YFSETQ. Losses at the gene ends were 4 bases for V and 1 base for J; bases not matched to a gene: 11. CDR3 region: CASSPGSVAGGSYNEQFF. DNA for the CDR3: TGCGCCAGCAGCCCGGGTTCGGTAGCGGGGGGATCCTACAATGAGCAGTTCTTC. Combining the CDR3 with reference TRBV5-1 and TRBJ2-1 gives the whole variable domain KAGVTQTPRYLIKTRGQQVTLSCSPISGHRSVSWYQQTPGQGLQFLFEYFSETQRNKGNFPGRFSGRQFSNSRSEMNVSTLELGDSALYLCASSPGSVAGGSYNEQFFGPGTRLTVL.

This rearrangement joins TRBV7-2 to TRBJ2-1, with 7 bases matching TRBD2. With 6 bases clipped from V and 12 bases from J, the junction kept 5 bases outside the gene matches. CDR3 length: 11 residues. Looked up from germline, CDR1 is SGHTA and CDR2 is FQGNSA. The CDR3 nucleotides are TGTGCCAGCAGTTTTAGCGGGTGGCAGTTCTTC. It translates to CASSFSGWQFF.

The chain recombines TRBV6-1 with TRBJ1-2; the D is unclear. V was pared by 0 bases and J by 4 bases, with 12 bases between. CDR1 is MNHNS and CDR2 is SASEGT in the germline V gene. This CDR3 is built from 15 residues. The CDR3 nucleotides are TGTGCCAGCAGTGAAGCGCTAGGTAAAGGCTATGGCTACACCTTC. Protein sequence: CASSEALGKGYGYTF.

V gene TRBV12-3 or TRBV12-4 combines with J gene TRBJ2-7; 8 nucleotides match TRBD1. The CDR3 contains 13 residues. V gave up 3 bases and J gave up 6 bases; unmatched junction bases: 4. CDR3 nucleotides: TGTGCCAGCAGTTTTGACAGGGGATTCGAGCAGTACTTC. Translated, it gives CASSFDRGFEQYF.

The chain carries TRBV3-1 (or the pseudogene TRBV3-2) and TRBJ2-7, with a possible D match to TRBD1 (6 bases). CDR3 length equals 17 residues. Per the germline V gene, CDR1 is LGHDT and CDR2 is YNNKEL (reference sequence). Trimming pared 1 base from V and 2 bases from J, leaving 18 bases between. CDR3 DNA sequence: TGTGCCAGCAGCCAAGTACCCCGGGACACCTCAGCCTACGAGCAGTACTTC. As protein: CASSQVPRDTSAYEQYF.

The CDR3 loop is CASRGGQGGTEAFF. The CDR3 DNA sequence: TGTGCCAGCAGAGGGGGACAGGGTGGCACTGAAGCTTTCTTT. The chain recombines TRBV2 with TRBJ1-1, with 9 positions matching TRBD1. Germline CDR1 is SNHLY and CDR2 is FYNNEI. This CDR3 is 14 amino acids long. Losses at the gene ends were 6 bases for V and 4 bases for J; bases not matched to a gene: 6.

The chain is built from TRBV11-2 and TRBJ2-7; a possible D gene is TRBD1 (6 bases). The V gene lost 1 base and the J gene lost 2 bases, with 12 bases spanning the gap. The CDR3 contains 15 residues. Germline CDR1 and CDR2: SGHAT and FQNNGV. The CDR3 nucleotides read TGTGCCAGCAGCTTAGTCCAGGGGCTCACCTACGAGCAGTACTTC. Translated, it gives CASSLVQGLTYEQYF. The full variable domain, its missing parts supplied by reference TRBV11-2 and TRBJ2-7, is EAGVAQSPRYKIIEKRQSVAFWCNPISGHATLYWYQQILGQGPKLLIQFQNNGVVDDSQLPKDRFSAERLKGVDSTLKIQPAKLEDSAVYLCASSLVQGLTYEQYFGPGTRLTVT.

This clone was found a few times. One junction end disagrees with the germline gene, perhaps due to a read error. The CDR3 loop is CASSLAQLAGALDNF. The CDR3 DNA reads as TGTGCCAGCAGCTTAGCCCAACTAGCGGGGGCCCTAGATAACTTC. This sequence joins TRBV7-2 and TRBJ2-7; 11 nucleotides align to TRBD2. CDR3 length: 15 residues. Germline V lookup: CDR1 SGHTA, CDR2 FQGNSA.

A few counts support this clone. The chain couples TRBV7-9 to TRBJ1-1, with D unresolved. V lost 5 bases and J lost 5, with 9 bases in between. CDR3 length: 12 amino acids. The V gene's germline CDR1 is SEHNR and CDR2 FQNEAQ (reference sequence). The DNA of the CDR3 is TGTGCCAGCAGCCCGGGTCCGACTGAAGCTTTCTTT. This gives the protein CASSPGPTEAFF.

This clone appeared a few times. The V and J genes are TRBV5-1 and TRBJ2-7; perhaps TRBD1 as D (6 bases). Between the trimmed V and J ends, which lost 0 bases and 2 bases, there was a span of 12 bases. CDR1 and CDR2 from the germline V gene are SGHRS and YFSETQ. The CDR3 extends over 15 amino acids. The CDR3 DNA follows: TGCGCCAGCAGCTTGGCTTACAGGGCCCCCTACGAGCAGTACTTC. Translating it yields CASSLAYRAPYEQYF.